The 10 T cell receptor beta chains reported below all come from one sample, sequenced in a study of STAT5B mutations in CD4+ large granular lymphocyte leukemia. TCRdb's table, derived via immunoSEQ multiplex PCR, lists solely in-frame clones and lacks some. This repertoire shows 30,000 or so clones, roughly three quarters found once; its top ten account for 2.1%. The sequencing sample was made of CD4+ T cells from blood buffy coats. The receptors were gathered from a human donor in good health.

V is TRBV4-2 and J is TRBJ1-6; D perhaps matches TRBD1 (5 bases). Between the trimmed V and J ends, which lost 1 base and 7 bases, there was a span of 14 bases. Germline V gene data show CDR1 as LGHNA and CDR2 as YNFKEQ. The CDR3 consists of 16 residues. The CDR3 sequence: CASSQGAGNANSPLHF. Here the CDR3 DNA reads TGTGCCAGCAGCCAAGGGGCAGGGAATGCCAATTCACCCCTCCACTTT.

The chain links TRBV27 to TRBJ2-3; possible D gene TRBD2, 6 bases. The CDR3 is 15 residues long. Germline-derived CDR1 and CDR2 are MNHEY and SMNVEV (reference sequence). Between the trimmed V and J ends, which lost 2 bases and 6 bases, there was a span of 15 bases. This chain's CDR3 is CASSLTSGSGDTQYF. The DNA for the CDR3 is TGTGCCAGCAGTTTAACGTCGGGCAGCGGGGATACGCAGTATTTT.

The CDR3 DNA follows: TGTGCCAGCAGCGAGGGCCGTTGGGGTTCGGGGGCCAACGTCCTGACTTTC. It is translated as CASSEGRWGSGANVLTF. This chain links TRBV13 with TRBJ2-6; D might be TRBD2 (5 bases). Germline V gene lookup returns CDR1 PRHDT and CDR2 FYEKMQ (reference sequence). The CDR3 loop spans 17 amino acids. V shed 5 bases and J shed 4 bases, with 18 bases lying between them.

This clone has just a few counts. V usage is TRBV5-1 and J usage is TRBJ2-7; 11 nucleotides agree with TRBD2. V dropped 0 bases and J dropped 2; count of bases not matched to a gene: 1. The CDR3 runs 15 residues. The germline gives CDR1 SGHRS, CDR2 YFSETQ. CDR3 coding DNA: TGCGCCAGCAGCTTGGAACTAGCGGGAGCCTACGAGCAGTACTTC. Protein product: CASSLELAGAYEQYF.

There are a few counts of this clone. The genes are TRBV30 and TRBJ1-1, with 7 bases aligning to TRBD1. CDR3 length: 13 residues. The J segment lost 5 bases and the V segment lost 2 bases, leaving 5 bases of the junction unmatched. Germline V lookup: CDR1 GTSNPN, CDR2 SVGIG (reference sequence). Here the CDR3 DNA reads TGTGCCTGGAGTCTACAGGGGAGGACTGAAGCTTTCTTT. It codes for CAWSLQGRTEAFF.

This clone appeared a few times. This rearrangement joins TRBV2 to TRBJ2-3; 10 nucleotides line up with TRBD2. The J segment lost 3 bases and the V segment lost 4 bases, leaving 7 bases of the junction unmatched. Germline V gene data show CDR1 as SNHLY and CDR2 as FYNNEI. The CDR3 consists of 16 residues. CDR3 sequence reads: CASSGASGRPTDTQYF. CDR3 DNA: TGTGCCAGCAGTGGGGCTAGCGGGAGACCTACAGATACGCAGTATTTT. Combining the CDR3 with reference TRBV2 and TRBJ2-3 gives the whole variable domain EPEVTQTPSHQVTQMGQEVILRCVPISNHLYFYWYRQILGQKVEFLVSFYNNEISEKSEIFDDQFSVERPDGSNFTLKIRSTKLEDSAMYFCASSGASGRPTDTQYFGPGTRLTVL.

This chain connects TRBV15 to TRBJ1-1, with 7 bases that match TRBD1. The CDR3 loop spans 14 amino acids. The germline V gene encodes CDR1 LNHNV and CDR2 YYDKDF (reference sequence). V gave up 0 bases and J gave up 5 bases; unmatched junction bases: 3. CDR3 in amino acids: CATSRDGTDTEAFF. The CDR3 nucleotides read TGTGCCACCAGCAGAGATGGGACAGATACTGAAGCTTTCTTT.

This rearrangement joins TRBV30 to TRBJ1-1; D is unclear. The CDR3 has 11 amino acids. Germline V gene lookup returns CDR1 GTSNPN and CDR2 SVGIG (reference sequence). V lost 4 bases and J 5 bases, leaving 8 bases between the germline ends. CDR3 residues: CAWTLGTEAFF. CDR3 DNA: TGTGCCTGGACCTTGGGGACTGAAGCTTTCTTT.

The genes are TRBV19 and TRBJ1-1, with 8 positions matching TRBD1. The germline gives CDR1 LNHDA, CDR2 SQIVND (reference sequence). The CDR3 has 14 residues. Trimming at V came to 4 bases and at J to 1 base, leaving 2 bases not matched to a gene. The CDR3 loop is CASSTDRGNTEAFF. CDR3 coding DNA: TGTGCCAGTAGTACCGACAGGGGGAACACTGAAGCTTTCTTT.

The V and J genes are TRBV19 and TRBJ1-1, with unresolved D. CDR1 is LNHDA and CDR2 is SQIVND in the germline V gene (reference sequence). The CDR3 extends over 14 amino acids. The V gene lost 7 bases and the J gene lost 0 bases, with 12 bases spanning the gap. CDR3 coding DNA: TGTGCCAGTATCAAGGACGGCGTGAACACTGAAGCTTTCTTT. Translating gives CASIKDGVNTEAFF. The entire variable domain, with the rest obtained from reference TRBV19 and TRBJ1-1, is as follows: DGGITQSPKYLFRKEGQNVTLSCEQNLNHDAMYWYRQDPGQGLRLIYYSQIVNDFQKGDIAEGYSVSREKKESFPLTVTSAQKNPTAFYLCASIKDGVNTEAFFGQGTRLTVV.